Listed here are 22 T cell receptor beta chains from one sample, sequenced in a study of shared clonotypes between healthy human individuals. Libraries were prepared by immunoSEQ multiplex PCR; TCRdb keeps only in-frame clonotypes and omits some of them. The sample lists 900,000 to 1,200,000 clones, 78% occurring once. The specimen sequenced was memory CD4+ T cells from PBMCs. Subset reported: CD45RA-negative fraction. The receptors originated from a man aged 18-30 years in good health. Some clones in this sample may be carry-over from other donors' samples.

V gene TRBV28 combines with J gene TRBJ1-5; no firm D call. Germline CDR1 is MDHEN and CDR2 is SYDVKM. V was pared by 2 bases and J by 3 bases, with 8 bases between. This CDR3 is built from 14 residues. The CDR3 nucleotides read TGTGCCAGCAGTTTAGCCAGTGACAATCAGCCCCAGCATTTT. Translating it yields CASSLASDNQPQHF.

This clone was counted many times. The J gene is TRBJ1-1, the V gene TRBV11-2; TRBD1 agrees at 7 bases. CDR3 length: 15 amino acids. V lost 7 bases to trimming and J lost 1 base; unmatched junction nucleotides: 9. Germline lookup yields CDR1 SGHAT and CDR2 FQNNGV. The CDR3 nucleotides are TGTGCCAGCACCCCTTTACAGGGGCGGAACACTGAAGCTTTCTTT. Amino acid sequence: CASTPLQGRNTEAFF.

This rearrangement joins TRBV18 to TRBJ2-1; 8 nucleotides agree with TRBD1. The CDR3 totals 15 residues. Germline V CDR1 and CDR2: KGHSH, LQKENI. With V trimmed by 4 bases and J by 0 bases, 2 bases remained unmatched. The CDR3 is CASSQTGGSYNEQFF. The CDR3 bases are TGTGCCAGCTCACAAACAGGGGGCTCCTACAATGAGCAGTTCTTC.

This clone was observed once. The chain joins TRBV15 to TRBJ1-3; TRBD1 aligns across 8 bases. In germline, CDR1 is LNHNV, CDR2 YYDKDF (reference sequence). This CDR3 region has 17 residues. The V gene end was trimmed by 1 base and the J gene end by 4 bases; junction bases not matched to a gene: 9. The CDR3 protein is CATSRGVTRQGGNTIYF. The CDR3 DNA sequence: TGTGCCACCAGCAGAGGAGTGACAAGACAGGGGGGAAACACCATATATTTT.

CDR3 region: CASSLGAGGYQPQHF. The CDR3 bases are TGTGCCAGCAGCTTAGGGGCAGGGGGCTATCAGCCCCAGCATTTT. The chain carries TRBV7-2 and TRBJ1-5; 8 bases are a match to TRBD1. V lost 1 base, J lost 5 bases, and 4 bases stayed unmatched. There are 15 residues in the CDR3. The germline V gene encodes CDR1 SGHTA and CDR2 FQGNSA.

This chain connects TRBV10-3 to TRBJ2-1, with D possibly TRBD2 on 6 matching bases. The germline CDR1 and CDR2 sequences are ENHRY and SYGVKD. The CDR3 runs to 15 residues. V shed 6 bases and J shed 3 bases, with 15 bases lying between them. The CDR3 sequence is CAISPGGDRYNEQFF. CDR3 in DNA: TGTGCCATCAGCCCCGGCGGGGATCGCTACAATGAGCAGTTCTTC.

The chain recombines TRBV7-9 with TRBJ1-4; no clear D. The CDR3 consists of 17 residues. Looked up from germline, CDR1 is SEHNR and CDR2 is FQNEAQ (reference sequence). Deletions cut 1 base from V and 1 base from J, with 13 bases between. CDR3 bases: TGTGCCAGCAGCTTAGGCGTTGCAATTTTAACTAATGAAAAACTGTTTTTT. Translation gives CASSLGVAILTNEKLFF.

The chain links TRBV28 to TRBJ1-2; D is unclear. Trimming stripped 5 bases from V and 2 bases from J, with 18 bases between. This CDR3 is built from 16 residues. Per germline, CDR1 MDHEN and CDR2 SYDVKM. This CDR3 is CASSIKPWAGNYGYTF. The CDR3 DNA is TGTGCCAGCAGTATAAAGCCTTGGGCTGGGAACTATGGCTACACCTTC.

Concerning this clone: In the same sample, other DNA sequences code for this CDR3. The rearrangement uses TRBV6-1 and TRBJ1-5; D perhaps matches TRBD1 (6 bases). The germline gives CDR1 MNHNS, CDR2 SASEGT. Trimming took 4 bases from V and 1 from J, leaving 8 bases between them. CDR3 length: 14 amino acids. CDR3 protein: CASSATGSNQPQHF. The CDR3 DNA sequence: TGTGCCAGCAGTGCAACAGGGAGCAATCAGCCCCAGCATTTT.

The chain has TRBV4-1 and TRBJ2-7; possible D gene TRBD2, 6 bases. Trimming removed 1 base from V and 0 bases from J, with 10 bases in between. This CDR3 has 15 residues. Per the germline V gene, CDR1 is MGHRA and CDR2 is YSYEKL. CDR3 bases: TGCGCCAGCAGCCAAGGCGGGATGGGCTCCTACGAGCAGTACTTC. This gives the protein CASSQGGMGSYEQYF.

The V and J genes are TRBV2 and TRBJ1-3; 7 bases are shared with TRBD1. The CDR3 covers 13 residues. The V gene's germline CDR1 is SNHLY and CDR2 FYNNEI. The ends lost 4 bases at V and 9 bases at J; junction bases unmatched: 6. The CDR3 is CASSGQGIGTIYF. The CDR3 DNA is TGTGCCAGCAGTGGACAGGGAATAGGCACCATATATTTT.

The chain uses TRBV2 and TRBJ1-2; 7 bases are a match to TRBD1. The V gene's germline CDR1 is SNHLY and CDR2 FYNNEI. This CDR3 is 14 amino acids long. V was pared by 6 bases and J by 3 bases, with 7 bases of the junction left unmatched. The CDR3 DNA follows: TGTGCCAGCAGCAGAGACAGGGTGGACTATGGCTACACCTTC. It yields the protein CASSRDRVDYGYTF.

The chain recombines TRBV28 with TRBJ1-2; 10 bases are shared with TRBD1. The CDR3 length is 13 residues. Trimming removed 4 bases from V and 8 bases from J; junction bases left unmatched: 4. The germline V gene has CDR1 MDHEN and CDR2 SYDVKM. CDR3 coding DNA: TGTGCCAGCAGTTGGGGGACAGGGGTCGGCTACACCTTC. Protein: CASSWGTGVGYTF.

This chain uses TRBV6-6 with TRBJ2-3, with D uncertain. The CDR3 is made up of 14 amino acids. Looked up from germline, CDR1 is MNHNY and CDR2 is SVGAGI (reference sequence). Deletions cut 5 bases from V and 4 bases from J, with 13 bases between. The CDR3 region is CASSLPLGSDTQYF. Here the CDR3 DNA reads TGTGCCAGCAGTCTCCCTCTAGGATCAGATACGCAGTATTTT.

The CDR3 DNA reads TGCGCCAGCAGGAGTAGCTTAGTTGACACCGGGGAGCTGTTTTTT. This codes for CASRSSLVDTGELFF. V usage is TRBV5-1 and J usage is TRBJ2-2; no reliable D call. CDR3 length: 15 amino acids. V shed 5 bases and J shed 3 bases, with 14 bases lying between them. CDR1 and CDR2 (germline): SGHRS, YFSETQ.

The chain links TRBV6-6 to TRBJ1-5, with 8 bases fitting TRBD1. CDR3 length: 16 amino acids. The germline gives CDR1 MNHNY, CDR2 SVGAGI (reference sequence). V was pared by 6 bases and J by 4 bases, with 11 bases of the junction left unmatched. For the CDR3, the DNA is TGTGCCAGCAGCACGACAAATCACAGGGGGAATCAGCCCCAGCATTTT. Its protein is CASSTTNHRGNQPQHF.

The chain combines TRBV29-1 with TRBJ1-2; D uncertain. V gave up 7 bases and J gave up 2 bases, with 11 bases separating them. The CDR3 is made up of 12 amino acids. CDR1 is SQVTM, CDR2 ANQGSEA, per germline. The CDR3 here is CSAYSPNYGYTF. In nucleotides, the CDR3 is TGCAGCGCTTATTCTCCCAACTATGGCTACACCTTC.

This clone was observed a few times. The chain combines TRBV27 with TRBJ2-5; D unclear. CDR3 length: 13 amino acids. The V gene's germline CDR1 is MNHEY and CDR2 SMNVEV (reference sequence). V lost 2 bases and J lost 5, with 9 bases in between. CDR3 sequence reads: CASSLEVGETQYF. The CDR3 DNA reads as TGTGCCAGCAGTTTAGAGGTGGGGGAGACCCAGTACTTC.

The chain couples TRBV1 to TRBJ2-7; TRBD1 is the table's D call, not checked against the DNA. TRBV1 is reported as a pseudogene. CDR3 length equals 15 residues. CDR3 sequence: CTSSQARDRLPEQYF. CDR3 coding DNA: TGCACCAGCAGCCAAGCTCGGGACAGACTCCCCGAGCAGTACTTC.

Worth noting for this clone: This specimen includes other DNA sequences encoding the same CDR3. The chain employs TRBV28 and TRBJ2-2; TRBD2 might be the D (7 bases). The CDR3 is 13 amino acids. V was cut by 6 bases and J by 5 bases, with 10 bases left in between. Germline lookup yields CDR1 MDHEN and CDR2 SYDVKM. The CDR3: CASRRGGTGELFF. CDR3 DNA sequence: TGTGCCAGCAGGAGGGGGGGAACCGGGGAGCTGTTTTTT.

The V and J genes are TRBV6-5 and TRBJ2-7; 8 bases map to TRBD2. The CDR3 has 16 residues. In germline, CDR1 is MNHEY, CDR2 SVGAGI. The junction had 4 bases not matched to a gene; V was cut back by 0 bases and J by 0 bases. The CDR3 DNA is TGTGCCAGCAGTTACTCATGGAGCGGGAGCTCCTACGAGCAGTACTTC. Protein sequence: CASSYSWSGSSYEQYF.

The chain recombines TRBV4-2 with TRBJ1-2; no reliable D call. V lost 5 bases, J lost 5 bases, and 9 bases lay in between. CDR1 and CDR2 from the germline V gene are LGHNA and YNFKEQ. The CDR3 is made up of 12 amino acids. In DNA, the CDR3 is TGTGCCAGCAGCTCAGCAGGATATGGCTACACCTTC. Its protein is CASSSAGYGYTF.